The 13 T cell receptor beta chains below were found in one sample sequenced in a study of blood T cell repertoires in COVID-19. Clones were read by immunoSEQ multiplex PCR, and TCRdb kept only the in-frame ones, dropping some. The sample carries roughly 67,000 clones, around 87% recorded once. Sequenced: peripheral blood. These receptor sequences come from an older woman with acute or convalescent COVID-19.

The J gene is TRBJ1-2, the V gene TRBV5-1; a possible D gene is TRBD1 (5 bases). CDR3 length: 14 amino acids. Trimming left V 3 bases short and J 10 bases short, with 19 bases between. Looked up from germline, CDR1 is SGHRS and CDR2 is YFSETQ. CDR3: CASSSQGPTKDYTF. In DNA, the CDR3 is TGCGCCAGCAGCTCCCAGGGTCCTACGAAAGACTACACCTTC.

The chain is built from TRBV5-8 and TRBJ2-7, with a possible D match to TRBD1 (6 bases). V gave up 5 bases and J gave up 1 base, with 10 bases separating them. The CDR3 is 13 amino acids. CDR1 SGHTS and CDR2 YDEGEE come from the germline V gene. DNA of the CDR3: TGTGCCAGCAGAAGGGACATATCCTACGAGCAGTACGTC. This gives the protein CASRRDISYEQYV.

This chain joins TRBV9 and TRBJ1-1, with D unresolved. The ends were cut back, 3 bases at V and 1 base at J, with 10 bases in the middle. The CDR3 spans 14 residues. Per germline, CDR1 SGDLS and CDR2 YYNGEE. CDR3 in amino acids: CASSAEGGNTEAFF. The CDR3, as DNA: TGTGCCAGCAGCGCGGAGGGCGGGAACACTGAAGCTTTCTTT. The variable domain in full, completed from reference TRBV9 and TRBJ1-1, reads DSGVTQTPKHLITATGQRVTLRCSPRSGDLSVYWYQQSLDQGLQFLIQYYNGEERAKGNILERFSAQQFPDLHSELNLSSLELGDSALYFCASSAEGGNTEAFFGQGTRLTVV.

V gene TRBV28 combines with J gene TRBJ2-3; no reliable D call. The V gene's germline CDR1 is MDHEN and CDR2 SYDVKM. CDR3 length equals 12 residues. V lost 6 bases and J lost 6, with 10 bases in between. CDR3 sequence: CASSPTRDTQYF. The DNA of the CDR3 is TGTGCCAGCAGCCCCACCCGGGATACGCAGTATTTT.

This sequence joins TRBV6-7 and TRBJ1-2; D perhaps matches TRBD1 (6 bases). TRBV6-7 is assigned to the ORF class and has an uncertain function. The CDR3 extends over 15 amino acids. Deletions cut 5 bases from V and 4 bases from J, with 17 bases between. Written as DNA, the CDR3 is TGTGCCAGCAGTGCCAGGGGTCACCCTAGCTATGGCTACACCTTC. Amino acids: CASSARGHPSYGYTF.

The chain recombines TRBV30 with TRBJ1-1; weak D call: TRBD1 (6 bases). There are 11 residues in the CDR3. V lost 8 bases to trimming and J lost 1 base, with 8 bases between them. Germline values: CDR1 GTSNPN, CDR2 SVGIG (reference sequence). The CDR3 is CAGGANTEAFF. In DNA form, the CDR3 reads TGTGCCGGGGGGGCGAACACTGAAGCTTTCTTT.

The chain carries TRBV9 and TRBJ2-2; TRBD2 might be the D (6 bases). Germline V gene lookup returns CDR1 SGDLS and CDR2 YYNGEE. With 4 bases removed from V and 2 bases from J, the gap between germline ends came to 15 bases. The CDR3 has 16 residues. In DNA, the CDR3 is TGTGCCAGCAGCTCAAGACTAGTACCCAACACCGGGGAGCTGTTTTTT. It encodes CASSSRLVPNTGELFF.

The chain is built from TRBV6-6 and TRBJ1-6, with D possibly matching TRBD1 (5 bases). The germline gives CDR1 MNHNY, CDR2 SVGAGI (reference sequence). The ends were cut back, 5 bases at V and 8 bases at J, with 16 bases in the middle. This CDR3 spans 15 amino acids. CDR3 DNA sequence: TGTGCCAGCAGTCCCGTTGTGCAGGGCGATTCACCCCTCCACTTT. Protein product: CASSPVVQGDSPLHF.

The chain recombines TRBV7-6 with TRBJ2-2; perhaps TRBD1 as D (6 bases). The CDR3 covers 15 residues. In germline, CDR1 is SGHVS, CDR2 FNYEAQ. V lost 6 bases, J lost 5 bases, and 16 bases lay in between. CDR3 DNA: TGTGCCAGCAGTCAGATTCCAGGGGTTACCGGGGAGCTGTTTTTT. The encoded protein is CASSQIPGVTGELFF.

The chain links TRBV2 to TRBJ2-7; D is ambiguous. The V end was cut by 8 bases, the J end by 0 bases, with 8 bases between. The CDR3 runs to 12 residues. Germline V gives CDR1 SNHLY, CDR2 FYNNEI. The chain's CDR3 is CASLGSSYEQYV. CDR3 DNA sequence: TGTGCCAGCTTGGGCAGCTCCTACGAGCAGTACGTC.

The chain joins TRBV15 to TRBJ2-5; D possibly corresponds to TRBD2 (6 bases). Germline CDR1 LNHNV, CDR2 YYDKDF (reference sequence). Trimming shortened V by 3 bases and J by 4 bases, and 9 bases separated the two germline ends. The CDR3 has 13 amino acids. The CDR3 here is CATSRAEGETQYF. The CDR3 DNA is TGTGCCACCAGCAGGGCGGAGGGAGAGACCCAGTACTTC.

The rearrangement links TRBV7-2 to TRBJ2-7, with D perhaps TRBD2 (6 bases). V shed 1 base and J shed 1 base, with 11 bases lying between them. Germline V gene data show CDR1 as SGHTA and CDR2 as FQGNSA. The CDR3 contains 15 residues. The CDR3 spells CASSLGGTLSYEQYV. The CDR3 coding sequence is TGTGCCAGCAGCTTAGGCGGGACCCTATCCTACGAGCAGTACGTC.

CDR3 in amino acids: CASSITVQRRNTGELFF. The CDR3 nucleotides read TGTGCCAGCAGCATTACCGTTCAGCGGAGGAACACCGGGGAGCTGTTTTTT. This chain links TRBV7-2 with TRBJ2-2; D is perhaps TRBD2 (5 bases). CDR1 SGHTA and CDR2 FQGNSA come from the germline V gene. V lost 5 bases, J lost 1 base, and 17 bases lay in between. CDR3 length equals 17 residues.